The 10 T cell receptor beta chains below were found in one sample sequenced in a study of monozygotic twins with inflammatory bowel disease. TCRdb re-called the 5' RACE reads; one entry per CDR3 protein, DNA not given. There are some 450,000 distinct CDR3 sequences in the sample, with roughly 2.3% held by the top ten. The sample consisted of blood. The receptors were sampled from a human donor with ulcerative colitis or Crohn's disease, or a healthy co-twin of an affected twin (not recorded which).

The V call is TRBV29-1, the J call TRBJ1-1; TCRdb picks TRBD1, but there is no DNA to check that call. Germline CDR1 and CDR2: SQVTM and ANQGSEA. The CDR3 is 13 amino acids. The CDR3 spells CSVEGQLGTEAFF.

The V and J genes are TRBV5-1 and TRBJ2-1; TCRdb's assignment of TRBD2 cannot be checked, as there is no DNA. Germline V gene sequence: CDR1 SGHRS, CDR2 YFSETQ. This CDR3 has 17 amino acids. The CDR3 spells CASSGTDLAGAFDEQFF.

The chain joins TRBV7-3 to TRBJ2-7; TCRdb lists TRBD2, though no DNA is available to test this call. CDR1 and CDR2 from the germline V gene are SGHTA and FQGTGA. The length of the CDR3 is 13 residues. CDR3: CASSAGGSYEQYF.

The chain is built from TRBV5-4 and TRBJ1-2; TCRdb lists TRBD1, though no DNA is available to test this call. This CDR3 spans 15 amino acids. The germline V gene encodes CDR1 SGHNT and CDR2 YYREEE (reference sequence). The CDR3: CASTTPDEAFYGYTF. Full variable domain (rest looked up from reference TRBV5-4 and TRBJ1-2): ETGVTQSPTHLIKTRGQQVTLRCSSQSGHNTVSWYQQALGQGPQFIFQYYREEENGRGNFPPRFSGLQFPNYSSELNVNALELDDSALYLCASTTPDEAFYGYTFGSGTRLTVV.

The chain uses TRBV7-2 and TRBJ2-1; TCRdb reports TRBD1, a call that lacks DNA to check it against. CDR1 SGHTA and CDR2 FQGNSA come from the germline V gene. The CDR3 extends over 16 amino acids. CDR3 in amino acids: CASSFDGPRAYNEQFF.

V usage is TRBV6-5 and J usage is TRBJ1-5; absent DNA, TCRdb's TRBD1 call cannot be checked. Germline-derived CDR1 and CDR2 are MNHEY and SVGAGI. This CDR3 spans 13 amino acids. This CDR3 reads CASRPGGNQPQHF.

The V and J genes are TRBV7-2 and TRBJ2-7; without DNA, the TCRdb call of TRBD1 cannot be checked. Looked up from germline, CDR1 is SGHTA and CDR2 is FQGNSA. The CDR3 has 14 residues. CDR3 sequence reads: CASTKGGEAYEQYF.

The chain uses TRBV29-1 and TRBJ2-3; there is no DNA to check the TCRdb D call of TRBD1. This CDR3 contains 16 residues. CDR1 and CDR2 (germline): SQVTM, ANQGSEA. The CDR3: CSVGGLQGTRTDTQYF.

The V call is TRBV7-9, the J call TRBJ1-1; without DNA, the TCRdb call of TRBD1 cannot be checked. The germline V gene has CDR1 SEHNR and CDR2 FQNEAQ (reference sequence). This CDR3 has 14 residues. The CDR3 loop reads CASSPTGLATEAFF.

The chain is built from TRBV20-1 and TRBJ2-3. CDR1 and CDR2 (germline): DFQATT, SNEGSKA (reference sequence). CDR3 length: 12 residues. CDR3: CSARKDPDTQYF.